This T cell receptor (beta chain) was observed in a study of early T cells in non-severe SARS-CoV-2 infection. For the study at large: Unsorted whole-blood RNA was sequenced in bulk, leaving chains unpaired. Findings of the study overall: Missing private and CD4 specificities, VDJdb matching favored anti-spike CD8 responses.

There are many counts of this clonotype. Its target is not known. Unique molecular identifiers were affixed to single, distinct cDNA molecules. One entry per CDR3 protein, called by TCRdb with MiXCR from the 5' RACE reads. The table shows about 31,000 distinct CDR3 sequences, with roughly 6.6% occurring only once. CDR1 is SEHNR and CDR2 is FQNEAQ in the germline V gene (reference sequence). This CDR3 comprises 12 residues. The germline V and J ends were trimmed by 3 bases and 3 bases, with 5 bases remaining between them. The receptor was isolated from an adult who was a healthcare worker with PCR-confirmed SARS-CoV-2 infection or an uninfected control (not recorded which). The specimen comprised whole blood, sampled at baseline. This rearrangement joins TRBV7-9 to TRBJ1-2, with D unclear. CDR3 nucleotide sequence: TGTGCCAGCAGCTTGTCAGACTATGGCTACACCTTC. Its protein product is CASSLSDYGYTF.